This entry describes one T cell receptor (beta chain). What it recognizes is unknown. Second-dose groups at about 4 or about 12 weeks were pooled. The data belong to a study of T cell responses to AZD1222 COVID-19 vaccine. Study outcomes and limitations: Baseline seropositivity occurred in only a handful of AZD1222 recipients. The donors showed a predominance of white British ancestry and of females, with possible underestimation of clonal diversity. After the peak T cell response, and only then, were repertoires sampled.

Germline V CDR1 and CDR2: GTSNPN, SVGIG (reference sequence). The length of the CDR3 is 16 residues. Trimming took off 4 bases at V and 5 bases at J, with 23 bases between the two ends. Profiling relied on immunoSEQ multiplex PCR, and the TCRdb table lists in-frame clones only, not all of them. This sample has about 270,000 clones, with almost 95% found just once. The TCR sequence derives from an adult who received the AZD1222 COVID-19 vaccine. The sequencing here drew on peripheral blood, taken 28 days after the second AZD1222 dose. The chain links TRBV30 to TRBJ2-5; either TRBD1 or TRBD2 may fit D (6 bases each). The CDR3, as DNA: TGTGCCTGGATTCCACCCGGACTTCAGGGGACTGAGACCCAGTACTTC. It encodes CAWIPPGLQGTETQYF. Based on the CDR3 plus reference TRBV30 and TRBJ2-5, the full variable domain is SQTIHQWPATLVQPVGSPLSLECTVEGTSNPNLYWYRQAAGRGLQLLFYSVGIGQISSEVPQNLSASRPQDRQFILSSKKLLLSDSGFYLCAWIPPGLQGTETQYFGPGTRLLVL.